What follows are 8 T cell receptor beta chains derived from one specimen sequenced in a study of identical twins. TCRdb re-called the 5' RACE reads with MiXCR, one entry per CDR3 protein. Of around 650,000 distinct CDR3 sequences in the sample, around 7.4% were seen once. This sample also belongs to another study, concerning yellow fever vaccine responses in identical twins.

Material for sequencing was PBMCs. These TCRs come from a woman aged 18-35 years in good health.

In this sample, this clonotype turned up a few times. The CDR3 region has the DNA TGCAGTGCTAGAGTGGCGCGGGGTAGCACAGATACGCAGTATTTT. It is translated as CSARVARGSTDTQYF. This sequence joins TRBV20-1 and TRBJ2-3; D possibly corresponds to TRBD2 (6 bases). From germline, CDR1 is DFQATT and CDR2 SNEGSKA (reference sequence). The V and J ends lost 1 base and 0 bases respectively, with 11 bases between them. The CDR3 length is 15 residues.

The sample holds a few counts of this clonotype. This chain joins TRBV7-3 and TRBJ2-1, with TRBD2 identical over 8 bases. Germline lookup yields CDR1 SGHTA and CDR2 FQGTGA. This CDR3 comprises 15 residues. Trimming removed 2 bases from V and 8 bases from J; junction bases left unmatched: 8. The CDR3: CASSLGLAPSYEQFF. The CDR3 bases are TGTGCCAGCAGCTTAGGACTAGCCCCGAGCTATGAGCAGTTCTTC.

This clonotype was seen ten or more times. V gene TRBV5-5 combines with J gene TRBJ2-7, with TRBD1 matching over 7 bases. V trimming: 0 bases; J trimming: 5 bases; junction bases outside the gene matches: 8. Germline V CDR1 and CDR2: SGHKS, YYEKEE (reference sequence). CDR3 length: 15 residues. DNA of the CDR3: TGTGCCAGCAGCTTGGGTCGCCAGGGGGATCACGAGCAGTACGTC. Its translation is CASSLGRQGDHEQYV.

The CDR3 sequence: CAITGLINYGYTF. The CDR3 DNA reads as TGTGCCATCACCGGACTGATTAACTATGGCTACACCTTC. V is TRBV10-3 and J is TRBJ1-2; no definite D call. The V gene lost 7 bases and the J gene lost 1 base, with 10 bases spanning the gap. The length of the CDR3 is 13 residues. CDR1 ENHRY and CDR2 SYGVKD come from the germline V gene.

This clonotype was seen many times. This chain links TRBV3-1 with TRBJ1-3; no clear D. With 4 bases removed from V and 4 bases from J, the gap between germline ends came to 11 bases. Per the germline V gene, CDR1 is LGHDT and CDR2 is YNNKEL (reference sequence). The CDR3 is made up of 14 amino acids. The CDR3, as DNA: TGTGCCAGCAGCCCCTCGGAAGCCGGAAACACCATATATTTT. It translates to CASSPSEAGNTIYF. Supplemented by reference TRBV3-1 and TRBJ1-3, the full variable domain reads DTAVSQTPKYLVTQMGNDKSIKCEQNLGHDTMYWYKQDSKKFLKIMFSYNNKELIINETVPNRFSPKSPDKAHLNLHINSLELGDSAVYFCASSPSEAGNTIYFGEGSWLTVV.

This clonotype was picked up a small number of times. The genes are TRBV5-1 and TRBJ1-5; a possible D gene is TRBD1 (5 bases). CDR1 is SGHRS and CDR2 is YFSETQ in the germline V gene. The CDR3 is made up of 16 amino acids. V was shortened by 2 bases and J by 4 bases, with 16 bases between the two germline ends. The CDR3 DNA is TGCGCCAGCAGCTTATCTCCGGGGGATCCAAATCAGCCCCAGCATTTT. As protein: CASSLSPGDPNQPQHF.

At least ten counts were recorded for this clonotype. J is TRBJ1-1 and V is TRBV29-1, with D possibly matching TRBD1 (5 bases). The germline V and J ends were trimmed by 3 bases and 3 bases, with 8 bases remaining between them. Germline CDR1 reads SQVTM; CDR2 reads ANQGSEA. The CDR3 is 12 residues long. The CDR3 nucleotides read TGCAGCGTTGAGATAGGGGACACTGAAGCTTTCTTT. The encoded protein is CSVEIGDTEAFF.

This clonotype was seen a few times. This sequence joins TRBV20-1 and TRBJ2-2, with D perhaps being TRBD1 or TRBD2 (5 bases each). This CDR3 comprises 14 residues. The V and J ends lost 4 bases and 0 bases respectively, with 9 bases between them. The germline gives CDR1 DFQATT, CDR2 SNEGSKA (reference sequence). Here the CDR3 reads CSANKGPNTGELFF. The DNA of the CDR3 is TGCAGTGCTAACAAGGGACCGAACACCGGGGAGCTGTTTTTT.